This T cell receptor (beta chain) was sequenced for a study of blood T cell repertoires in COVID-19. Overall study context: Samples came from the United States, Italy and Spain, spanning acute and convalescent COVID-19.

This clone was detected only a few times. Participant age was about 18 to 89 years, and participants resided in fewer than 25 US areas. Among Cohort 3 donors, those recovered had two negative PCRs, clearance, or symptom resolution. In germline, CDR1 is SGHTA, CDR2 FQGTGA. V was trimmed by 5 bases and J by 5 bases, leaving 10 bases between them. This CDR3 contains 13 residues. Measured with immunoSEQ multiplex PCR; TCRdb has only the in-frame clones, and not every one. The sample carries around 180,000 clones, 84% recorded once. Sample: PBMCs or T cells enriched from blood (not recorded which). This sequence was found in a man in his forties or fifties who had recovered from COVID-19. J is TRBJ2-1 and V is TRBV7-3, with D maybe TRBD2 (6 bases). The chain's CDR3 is CASSEGLDNEQFF. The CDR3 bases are TGTGCCAGCAGCGAGGGACTCGACAATGAGCAGTTCTTC. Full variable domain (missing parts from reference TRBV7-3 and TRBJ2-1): GAGVSQTPSNKVTEKGKYVELRCDPISGHTALYWYRQSLGQGPEFLIYFQGTGAADDSGLPNDRFFAVRPEGSVSTLKIQRTERGDSAVYLCASSEGLDNEQFFGPGTRLTVL.